This is a list of T cell receptor beta chains from one sample in a study of beta chain features in type 1 diabetes. Here immunoSEQ multiplex PCR was the method, and the copy in TCRdb shows in-frame clones only, minus some. This table has 200,000 to 300,000 clones, 27% appearing once. The sample consisted of central memory CD4+ T cells from blood. The receptors derive from a young man in good health. The CDR3 runs from the conserved cysteine through the conserved F or W. A D gene is named only where the DNA matches it firmly. Expanded clones are given a class, and other clones once, few, many or no size at all.

v_gene	j_gene	abundance	d_gene	CDR3nt	CDR3aa
TRBV9	TRBJ2-1	few	-	TGTGCCAGCAGCGCAGGGGTCTCCTACAATGAGCAGTTCTTC	CASSAGVSYNEQFF
TRBV11-2	TRBJ1-1	-	-	TGTGCCAGCAGCTTACAGGAGAACACTGAAGCTTTCTTT	CASSLQENTEAFF
TRBV7-2	TRBJ2-3	-	TRBD2	TGTGCCAGCAGCTTAGCAGTAGCGGGGGGGACGGCAGATACGCAGTATTTT	CASSLAVAGGTADTQYF
TRBV30	TRBJ2-3	-	-	TGTGCCTGGAGCATTTATGAGGATACGCAGTATTTT	CAWSIYEDTQYF
TRBV10-3	TRBJ2-3	-	TRBD2	TGTGCCACCTCCTCTAGCGGGGACCGCGGAGATACGCAGTATTTT	CATSSSGDRGDTQYF
TRBV4-2	TRBJ2-5	-	-	TGTGCCAGCAGCCAAGATGAGGTGATGACGGGAGAGACCCAGTACTTC	CASSQDEVMTGETQYF
TRBV5-4	TRBJ2-7	-	TRBD2	TGTGCCAGCAGTTCATCGACTAGCAGCTACGAGCAGTACTTC	CASSSSTSSYEQYF
TRBV7-2	TRBJ1-1	few	-	TGTGCCAGCAGCTTAGGCGGCCACGGAGCAGAAGCTTTCTTT	CASSLGGHGAEAFF
TRBV6-7	TRBJ1-2	-	TRBD1	TGTGCCAGCAGTTACCCCGGGACAGGGGATGGCTACACCTTC	CASSYPGTGDGYTF
TRBV30	TRBJ1-2	-	-	TGTGCCTGGAGTGTACGTCTAGGCCCTGGCCTCTATGGCTACACCTTC	CAWSVRLGPGLYGYTF
TRBV2	TRBJ1-1	-	-	TGTGCCAGCACCGAAGGAGGGTTTGACACTGAAGCTTTCTTT	CASTEGGFDTEAFF
TRBV11-2	TRBJ2-3	-	-	TGTGCCAGCAGCTTAGATCATTATGAGAGGGGAGATACGCAGTATTTT	CASSLDHYERGDTQYF
TRBV7-2	TRBJ2-1	few	-	TGTGCCAGCAGCGTGACTATGAACAATGAGCAGTTCTTC	CASSVTMNNEQFF
TRBV9	TRBJ2-1	-	TRBD2	TGTGCCAGCAGCGTAGGGACTAGCGGGAGAAACAATGAGCAGTTCTTC	CASSVGTSGRNNEQFF
TRBV4-2	TRBJ2-3	-	TRBD2	TGTGCCAGCAGCTTAAGTATTAGCGGGGGCACAGATACGCAGTATTTT	CASSLSISGGTDTQYF
TRBV5-1	TRBJ2-2	-	TRBD1	TGCGCCAGCAGCTTGACCGGACAGGGCGTGAACACCGGGGAGCTGTTTTTT	CASSLTGQGVNTGELFF
TRBV28	TRBJ2-1	-	TRBD2	TGTGCCAGCAGAAAGGCGGGGGACTACAATGAGCAGTTCTTC	CASRKAGDYNEQFF